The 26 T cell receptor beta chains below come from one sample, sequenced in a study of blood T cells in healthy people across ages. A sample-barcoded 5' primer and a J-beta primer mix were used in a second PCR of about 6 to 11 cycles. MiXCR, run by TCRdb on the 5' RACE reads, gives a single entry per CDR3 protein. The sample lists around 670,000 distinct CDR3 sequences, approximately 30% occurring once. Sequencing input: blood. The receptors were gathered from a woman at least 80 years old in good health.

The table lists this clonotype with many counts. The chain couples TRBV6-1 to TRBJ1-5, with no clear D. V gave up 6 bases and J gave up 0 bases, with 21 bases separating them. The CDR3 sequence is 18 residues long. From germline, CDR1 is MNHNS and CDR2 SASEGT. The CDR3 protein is CASSSGEATRDSNQPQHF. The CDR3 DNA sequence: TGTGCCAGCAGCTCCGGCGAGGCAACCCGGGATAGCAATCAGCCCCAGCATTTT.

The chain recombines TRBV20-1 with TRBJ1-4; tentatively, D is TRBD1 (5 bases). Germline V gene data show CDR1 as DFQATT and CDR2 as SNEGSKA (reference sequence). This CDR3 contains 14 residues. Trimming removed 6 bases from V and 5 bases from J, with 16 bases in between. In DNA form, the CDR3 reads TGCAGTGCGGGATGGACGGGACTGAATGAAAAACTGTTTTTT. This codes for CSAGWTGLNEKLFF.

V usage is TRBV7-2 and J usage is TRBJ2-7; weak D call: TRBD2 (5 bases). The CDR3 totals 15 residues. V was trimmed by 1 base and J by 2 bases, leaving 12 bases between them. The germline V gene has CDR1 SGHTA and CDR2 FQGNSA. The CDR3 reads CASSLGLGGPYEQYF. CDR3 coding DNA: TGTGCCAGCAGCTTAGGGCTAGGCGGGCCCTACGAGCAGTACTTC.

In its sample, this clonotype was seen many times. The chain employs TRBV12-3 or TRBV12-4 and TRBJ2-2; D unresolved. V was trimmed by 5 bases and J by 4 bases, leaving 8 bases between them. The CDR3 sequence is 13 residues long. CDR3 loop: CASSPRSTGELFF. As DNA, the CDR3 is TGTGCCAGCAGTCCCCGTAGCACCGGGGAGCTGTTTTTT.

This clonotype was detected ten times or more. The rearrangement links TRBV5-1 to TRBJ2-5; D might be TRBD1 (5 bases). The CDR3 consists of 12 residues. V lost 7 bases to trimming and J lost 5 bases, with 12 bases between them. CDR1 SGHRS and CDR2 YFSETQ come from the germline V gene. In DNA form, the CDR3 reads TGCGCCAGCGCAGACAGAACGGAGACCCAGTACTTC. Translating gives CASADRTETQYF. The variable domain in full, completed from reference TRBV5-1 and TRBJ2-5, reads KAGVTQTPRYLIKTRGQQVTLSCSPISGHRSVSWYQQTPGQGLQFLFEYFSETQRNKGNFPGRFSGRQFSNSRSEMNVSTLELGDSALYLCASADRTETQYFGPGTRLLVL.

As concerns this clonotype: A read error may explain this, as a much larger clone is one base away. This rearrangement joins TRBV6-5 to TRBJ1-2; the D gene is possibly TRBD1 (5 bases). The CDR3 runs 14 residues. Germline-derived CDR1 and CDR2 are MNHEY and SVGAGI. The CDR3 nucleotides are TGTGCCGGCAGTTACTCCGGGGGGGACTATGGCTACACCTTC. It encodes CAGSYSGGDYGYTF.

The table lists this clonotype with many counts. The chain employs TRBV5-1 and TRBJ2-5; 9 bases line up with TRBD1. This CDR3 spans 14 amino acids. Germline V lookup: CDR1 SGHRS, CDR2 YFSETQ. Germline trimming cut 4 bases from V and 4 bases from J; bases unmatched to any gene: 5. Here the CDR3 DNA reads TGCGCCAGCAGCGGGACGACAGGGGGAGAGACCCAGTACTTC. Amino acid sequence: CASSGTTGGETQYF.

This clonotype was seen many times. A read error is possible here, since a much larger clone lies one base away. CDR3 in DNA: TGTGCCAGCAGCTTTACCGGTGGGGCCAACGTCCGGACTTTC. Protein sequence: CASSFTGGANVRTF. The chain uses TRBV7-3 and TRBJ2-6; TRBD1 might be the D (5 bases). Germline V gene sequence: CDR1 SGHTA, CDR2 FQGTGA. This CDR3 is 14 amino acids long.

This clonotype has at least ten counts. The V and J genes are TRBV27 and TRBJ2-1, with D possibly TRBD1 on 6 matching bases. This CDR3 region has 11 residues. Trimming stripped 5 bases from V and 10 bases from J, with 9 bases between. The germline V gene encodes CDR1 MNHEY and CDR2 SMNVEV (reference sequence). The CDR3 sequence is CASSLRGEQFF. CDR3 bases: TGTGCCAGCAGTCTAAGGGGGGAGCAGTTCTTC.

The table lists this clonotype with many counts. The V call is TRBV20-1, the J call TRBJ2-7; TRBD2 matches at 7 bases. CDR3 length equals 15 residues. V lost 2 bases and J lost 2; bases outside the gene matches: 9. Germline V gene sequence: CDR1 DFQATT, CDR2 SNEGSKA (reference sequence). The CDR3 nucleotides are TGCAGTGCTAGAAAGGGGAGGGGCAGGGCCTACGAGCAGTACTTC. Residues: CSARKGRGRAYEQYF.

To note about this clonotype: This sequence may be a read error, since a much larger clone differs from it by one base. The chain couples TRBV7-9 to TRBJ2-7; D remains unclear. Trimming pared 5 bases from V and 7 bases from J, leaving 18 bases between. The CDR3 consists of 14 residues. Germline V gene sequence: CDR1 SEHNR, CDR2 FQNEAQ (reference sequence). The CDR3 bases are TGTGCCAGCAGCGCCAAGTCGACGTACAATGAGCAGTACTTC. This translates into CASSAKSTYNEQYF. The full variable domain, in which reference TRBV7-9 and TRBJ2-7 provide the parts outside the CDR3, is DTGVSQNPRHKITKRGQNVTFRCDPISEHNRLYWYRQTLGQGPEFLTYFQNEAQLEKSRLLSDRFSAERPKGSFSTLEIQRTEQGDSAMYLCASSAKSTYNEQYFGPGTRLTVT.

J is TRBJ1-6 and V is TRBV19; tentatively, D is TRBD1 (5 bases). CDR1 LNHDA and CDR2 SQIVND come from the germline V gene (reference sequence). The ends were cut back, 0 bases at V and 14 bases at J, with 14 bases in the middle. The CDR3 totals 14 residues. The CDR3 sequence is CASSIEDNLPTLHF. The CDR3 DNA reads TGTGCCAGTAGTATAGAGGACAACCTCCCCACCCTCCACTTT. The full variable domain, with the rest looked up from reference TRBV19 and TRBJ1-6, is DGGITQSPKYLFRKEGQNVTLSCEQNLNHDAMYWYRQDPGQGLRLIYYSQIVNDFQKGDIAEGYSVSREKKESFPLTVTSAQKNPTAFYLCASSIEDNLPTLHFGNGTRLTVT.

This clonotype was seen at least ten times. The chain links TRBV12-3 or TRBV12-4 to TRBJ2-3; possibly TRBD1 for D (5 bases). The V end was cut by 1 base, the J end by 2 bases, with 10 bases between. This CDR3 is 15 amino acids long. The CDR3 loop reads CASSLGGRTTDTQYF. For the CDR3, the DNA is TGTGCCAGCAGTTTAGGGGGCCGTACCACAGATACGCAGTATTTT.

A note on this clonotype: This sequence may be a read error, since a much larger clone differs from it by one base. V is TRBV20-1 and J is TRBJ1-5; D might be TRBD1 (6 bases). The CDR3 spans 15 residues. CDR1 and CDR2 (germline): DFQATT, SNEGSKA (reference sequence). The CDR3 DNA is TGCTGTGCTAGTTTCACACAGGGCCTCAATCAGCCCCAGCATTTT. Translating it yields CCASFTQGLNQPQHF.

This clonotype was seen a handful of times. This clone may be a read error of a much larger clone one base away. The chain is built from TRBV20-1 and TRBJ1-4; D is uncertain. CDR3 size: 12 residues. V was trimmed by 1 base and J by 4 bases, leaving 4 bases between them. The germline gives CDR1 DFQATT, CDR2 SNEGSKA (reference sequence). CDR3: CSARAVNEKLFF. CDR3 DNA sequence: TGCAGTGCTAGAGCAGTTAATGAAAAACTGTTTTTT.

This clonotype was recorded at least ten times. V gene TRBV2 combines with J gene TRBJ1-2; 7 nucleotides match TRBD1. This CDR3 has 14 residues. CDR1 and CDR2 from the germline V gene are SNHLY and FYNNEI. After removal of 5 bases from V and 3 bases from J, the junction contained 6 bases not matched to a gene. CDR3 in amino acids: CASSTRDRDYGYTF. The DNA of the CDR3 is TGTGCCAGCAGTACCCGGGACAGAGACTATGGCTACACCTTC.

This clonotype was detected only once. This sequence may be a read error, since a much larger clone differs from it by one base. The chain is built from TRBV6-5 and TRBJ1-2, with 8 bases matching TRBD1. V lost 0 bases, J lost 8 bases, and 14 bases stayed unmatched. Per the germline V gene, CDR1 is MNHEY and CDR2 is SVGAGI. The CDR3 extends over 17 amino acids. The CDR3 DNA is TGTGCCAGCAGTTACTCGACTGGAACCGGACAGGGTAACGGCTACACCTTC. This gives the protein CASSYSTGTGQGNGYTF.

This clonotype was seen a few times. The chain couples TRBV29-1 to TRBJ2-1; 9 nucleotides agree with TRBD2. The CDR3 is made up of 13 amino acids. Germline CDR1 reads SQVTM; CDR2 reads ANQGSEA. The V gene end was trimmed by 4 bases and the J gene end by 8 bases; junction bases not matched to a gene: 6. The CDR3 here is CSVGCGGAYEQFF. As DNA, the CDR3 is TGCAGCGTTGGTTGCGGGGGGGCGTATGAGCAGTTCTTC.

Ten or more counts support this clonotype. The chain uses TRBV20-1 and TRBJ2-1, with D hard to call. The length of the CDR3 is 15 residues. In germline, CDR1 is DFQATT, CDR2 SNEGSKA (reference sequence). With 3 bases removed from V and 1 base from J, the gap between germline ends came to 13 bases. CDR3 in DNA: TGCAGTGCTAGCCCGGCCTTAGGATCCTACAATGAGCAGTTCTTC. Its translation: CSASPALGSYNEQFF.

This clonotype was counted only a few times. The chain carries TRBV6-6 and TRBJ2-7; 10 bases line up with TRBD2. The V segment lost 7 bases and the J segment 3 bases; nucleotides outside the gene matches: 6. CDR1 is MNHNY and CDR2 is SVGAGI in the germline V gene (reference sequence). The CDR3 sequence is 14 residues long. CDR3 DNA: TGTGCCAGCACAAGGTCTAGCGGGGGCTACGAGCAGTACTTC. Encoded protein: CASTRSSGGYEQYF.

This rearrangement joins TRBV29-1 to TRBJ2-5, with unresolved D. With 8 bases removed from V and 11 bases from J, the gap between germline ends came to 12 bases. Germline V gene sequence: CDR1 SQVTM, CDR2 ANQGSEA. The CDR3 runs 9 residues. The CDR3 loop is CSIGDEQYF. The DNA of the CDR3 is TGCAGCATCGGCGATGAGCAGTACTTC.

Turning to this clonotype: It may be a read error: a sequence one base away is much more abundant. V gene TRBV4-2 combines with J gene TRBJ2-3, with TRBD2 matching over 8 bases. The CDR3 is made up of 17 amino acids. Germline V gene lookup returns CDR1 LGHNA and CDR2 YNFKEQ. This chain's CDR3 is CTSSQDGAGGPTDTQYF. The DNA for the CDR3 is TGTACCAGCAGCCAAGACGGTGCGGGGGGCCCTACAGATACGCAGTATTTT.

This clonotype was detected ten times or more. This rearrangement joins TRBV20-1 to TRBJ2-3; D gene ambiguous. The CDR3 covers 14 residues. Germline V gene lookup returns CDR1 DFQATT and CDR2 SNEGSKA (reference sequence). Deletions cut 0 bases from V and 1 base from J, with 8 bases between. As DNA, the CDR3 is TGCAGTGCTAGAGATTGGGTCGGCACAGATACGCAGTATTTT. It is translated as CSARDWVGTDTQYF.

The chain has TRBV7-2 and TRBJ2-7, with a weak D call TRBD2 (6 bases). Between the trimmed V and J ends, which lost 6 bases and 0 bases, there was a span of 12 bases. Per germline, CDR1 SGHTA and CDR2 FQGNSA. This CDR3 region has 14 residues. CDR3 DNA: TGTGCCAGCAGTTCGGACTACGCCTCCTACGAGCAGTACTTC. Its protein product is CASSSDYASYEQYF.

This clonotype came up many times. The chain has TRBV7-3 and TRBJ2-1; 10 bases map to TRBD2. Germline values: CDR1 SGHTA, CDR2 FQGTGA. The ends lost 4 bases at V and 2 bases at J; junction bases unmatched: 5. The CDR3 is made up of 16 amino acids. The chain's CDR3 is CASSSSSGGTYNEQFF. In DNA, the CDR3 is TGTGCCAGCAGCTCATCTAGCGGGGGAACCTACAATGAGCAGTTCTTC.

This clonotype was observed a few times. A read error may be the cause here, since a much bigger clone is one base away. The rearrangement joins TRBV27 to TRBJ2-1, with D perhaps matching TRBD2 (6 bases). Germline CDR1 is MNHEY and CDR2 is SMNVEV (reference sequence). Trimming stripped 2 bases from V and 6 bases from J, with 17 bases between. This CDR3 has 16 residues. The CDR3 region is CASSLTGGDLGNEQFF. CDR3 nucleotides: TGTGCCAGCAGTTTAACGGGTGGGGACTTAGGCAATGAGCAGTTCTTC.